This T cell receptor (beta chain) was captured by sequencing in a study of beta chain features in type 1 diabetes. Expressed TCRB transcripts were sequenced because the isolated RNA had all been reverse transcribed beforehand. Profiled with immunoSEQ multiplex PCR; TCRdb holds only in-frame clones, not every one. The sample carries about 340,000 clones, 13% recorded once. Study-wide results and caveats: Type 1 diabetes patients showed a moderate but significant shortening of TCRB CDR3s in all four CD4+ subsets. More deletions and fewer insertions at VDJ junctions were found in patients with type 1 diabetes.

Germline lookup yields CDR1 SGHNT and CDR2 YYREEE (reference sequence). J was trimmed by 10 bases and V by 3 bases; bases with no gene match: 11. The CDR3 covers 15 residues. This clone was seen a handful of times. Its antigen remains unidentified. Sequencing was done on a sample of naive CD4+ T cells from blood. The sequence was obtained from a woman under 30 with type 1 diabetes. J is TRBJ2-1 and V is TRBV5-4; TRBD1 aligns across 9 bases. The DNA of the CDR3 is TGTGCCAGCAGCTCCGGACAGGGGACCCGTTGGGAGCAGTTCTTC. Protein product: CASSSGQGTRWEQFF.